The source of this T cell receptor (beta chain) is a study of blood T cell repertoires in COVID-19. Overall study: The United States, Italy and Spain provided the acute and convalescent COVID-19 samples. PBMCs, B-cell-depleted T cells, or T cells were the source of the cDNA or gDNA that made up the material.

Germline CDR1 MGHRA, CDR2 YSYEKL. This CDR3 has 16 residues. V gave up 6 bases and J gave up 0 bases, with 16 bases separating them. In the study's own analysis: Estimates of nucleated cell counts were drawn from the amplification of reference gene primers. Assay: immunoSEQ multiplex PCR; the TCRdb copy retains only in-frame clones and omits some. V, J and clone size are taken as reported in that table, and D and trimming were inferred from the DNA itself. This table has 98,000 or so clones, roughly 89% appearing once. The receptor's source is a human donor in a cohort sampled during active COVID-19. Sequencing was done on a sample of peripheral blood. V usage is TRBV4-1 and J usage is TRBJ2-3, with a possible D match to TRBD2 (5 bases). CDR3 bases: TGCGCCAGCAGACACCTAGCAGTCGCTAGCACAGATACGCAGTATTTT. This encodes CASRHLAVASTDTQYF.